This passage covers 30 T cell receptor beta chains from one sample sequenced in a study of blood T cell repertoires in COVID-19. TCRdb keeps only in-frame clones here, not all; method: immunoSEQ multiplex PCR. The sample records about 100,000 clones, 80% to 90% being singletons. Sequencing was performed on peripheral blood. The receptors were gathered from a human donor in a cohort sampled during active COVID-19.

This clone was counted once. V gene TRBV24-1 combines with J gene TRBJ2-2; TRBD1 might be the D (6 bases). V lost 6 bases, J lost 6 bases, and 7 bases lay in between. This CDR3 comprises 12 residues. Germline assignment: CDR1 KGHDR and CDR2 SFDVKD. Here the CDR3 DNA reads TGTGCCACCAGTTCAGGGGCCGGGGAGCTGTTTTTT. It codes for CATSSGAGELFF.

CDR3 DNA: TGCGCCAGCAGCCCGGGACTAGCGGGAGTAGCTGAGCAGTTCTTC. Encoded protein: CASSPGLAGVAEQFF. This chain links TRBV5-1 with TRBJ2-1; 14 bases map to TRBD2. Germline V lookup: CDR1 SGHRS, CDR2 YFSETQ. Losses at the gene ends were 4 bases for V and 9 bases for J; bases not matched to a gene: 6. The length of the CDR3 is 15 residues.

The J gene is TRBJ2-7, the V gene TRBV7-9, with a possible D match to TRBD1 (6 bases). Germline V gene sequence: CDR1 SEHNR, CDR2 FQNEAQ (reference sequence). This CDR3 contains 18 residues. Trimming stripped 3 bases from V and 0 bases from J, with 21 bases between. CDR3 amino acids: CASSFVGSRGSFSYEQYF. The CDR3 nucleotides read TGTGCCAGCAGCTTTGTGGGGAGCAGGGGCTCCTTCTCCTACGAGCAGTACTTC.

CDR3: CASSLGRTAQQDDEQFF. CDR3 DNA: TGCGCCAGCAGCTTGGGAAGGACGGCCCAACAGGACGATGAGCAGTTCTTC. The V call is TRBV5-1, the J call TRBJ2-1; D is possibly TRBD1 (5 bases). There are 17 residues in the CDR3. V dropped 0 bases and J dropped 8 bases, with 21 bases sitting between them. The germline V gene encodes CDR1 SGHRS and CDR2 YFSETQ.

The CDR3 sequence is CATSTGRNEQFF. The CDR3 coding sequence is TGTGCCACCAGCACCGGGAGGAATGAGCAGTTCTTC. This chain connects TRBV15 to TRBJ2-1, with 7 bases identical to TRBD2. Per germline, CDR1 LNHNV and CDR2 YYDKDF (reference sequence). CDR3 length: 12 amino acids. V dropped 4 bases and J dropped 7; count of bases not matched to a gene: 1.

The CDR3 DNA reads as TGTGCTAGTGGTTTGGACACACAGCCCCAGCATTTT. This encodes CASGLDTQPQHF. J is TRBJ1-5 and V is TRBV12-5; no reliable D call. V was cut by 1 base and J by 7 bases, with 5 bases left in between. Germline values: CDR1 LGHNT, CDR2 FRNRAP. The CDR3 has 12 residues.

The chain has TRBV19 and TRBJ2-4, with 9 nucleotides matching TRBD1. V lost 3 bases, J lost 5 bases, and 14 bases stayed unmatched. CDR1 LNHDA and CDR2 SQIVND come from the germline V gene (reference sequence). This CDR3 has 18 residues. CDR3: CASSISPHRDRAQNIQYF. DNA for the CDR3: TGTGCCAGTAGTATTTCCCCACACCGGGACAGGGCCCAAAACATTCAGTACTTC. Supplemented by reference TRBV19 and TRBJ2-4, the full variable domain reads DGGITQSPKYLFRKEGQNVTLSCEQNLNHDAMYWYRQDPGQGLRLIYYSQIVNDFQKGDIAEGYSVSREKKESFPLTVTSAQKNPTAFYLCASSISPHRDRAQNIQYFGAGTRLSVL.

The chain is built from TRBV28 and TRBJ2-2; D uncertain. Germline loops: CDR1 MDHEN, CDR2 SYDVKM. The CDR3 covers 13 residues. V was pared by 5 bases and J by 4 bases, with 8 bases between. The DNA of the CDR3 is TGTGCCAGCAGTGGCCTAGGCACCGGGGAGCTGTTTTTT. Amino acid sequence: CASSGLGTGELFF.

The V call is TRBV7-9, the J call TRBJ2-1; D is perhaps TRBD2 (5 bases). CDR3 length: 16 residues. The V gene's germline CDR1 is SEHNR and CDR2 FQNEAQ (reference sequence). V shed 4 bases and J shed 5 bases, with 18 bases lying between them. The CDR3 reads CASSSQPPTADNEQFF. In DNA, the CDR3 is TGTGCCAGCAGCTCCCAACCACCTACAGCGGACAATGAGCAGTTCTTC.

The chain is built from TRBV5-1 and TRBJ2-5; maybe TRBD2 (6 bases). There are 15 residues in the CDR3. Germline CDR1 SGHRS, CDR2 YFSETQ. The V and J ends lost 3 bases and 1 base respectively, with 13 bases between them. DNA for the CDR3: TGCGCCAGCAGCTCCTCCGGCGGGATCCAAGAGACCCAGTACTTC. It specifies CASSSSGGIQETQYF.

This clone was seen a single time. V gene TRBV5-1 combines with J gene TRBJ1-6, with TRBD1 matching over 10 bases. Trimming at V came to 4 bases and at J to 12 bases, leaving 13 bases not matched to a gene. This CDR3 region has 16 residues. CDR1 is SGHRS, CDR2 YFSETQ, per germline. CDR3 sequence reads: CASSLSGQGEGRPLHF. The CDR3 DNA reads TGCGCCAGCAGCCTAAGCGGACAGGGGGAAGGGAGACCCCTCCACTTT. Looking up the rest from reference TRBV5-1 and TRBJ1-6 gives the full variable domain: KAGVTQTPRYLIKTRGQQVTLSCSPISGHRSVSWYQQTPGQGLQFLFEYFSETQRNKGNFPGRFSGRQFSNSRSEMNVSTLELGDSALYLCASSLSGQGEGRPLHFGNGTRLTVT.

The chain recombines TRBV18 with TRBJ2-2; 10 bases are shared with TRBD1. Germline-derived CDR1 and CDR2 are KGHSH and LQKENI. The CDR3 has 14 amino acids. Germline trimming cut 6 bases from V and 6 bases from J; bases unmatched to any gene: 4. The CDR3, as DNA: TGTGCCAGCTCGAGACAGGGGGCGTCCGGGGAGCTGTTTTTT. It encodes CASSRQGASGELFF.

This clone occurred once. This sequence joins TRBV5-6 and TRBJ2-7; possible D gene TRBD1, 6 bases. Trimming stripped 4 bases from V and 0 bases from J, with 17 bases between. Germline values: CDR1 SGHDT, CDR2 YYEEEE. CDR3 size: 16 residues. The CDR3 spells CASSPDGTRVSYEQYF. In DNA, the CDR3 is TGTGCCAGCAGCCCGGACGGGACACGAGTCTCCTACGAGCAGTACTTC.

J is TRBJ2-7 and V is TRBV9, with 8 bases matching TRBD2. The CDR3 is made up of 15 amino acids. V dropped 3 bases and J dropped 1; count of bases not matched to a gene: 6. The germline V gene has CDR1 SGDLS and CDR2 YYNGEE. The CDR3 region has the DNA TGTGCCAGCAGCGCCCGGAGCGGGAGTTCCTACGAGCAGTACTTC. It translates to CASSARSGSSYEQYF.

The CDR3 coding sequence is TGTGCTAGCGGAACAGGGGGATCCACAGATACGCAGTATTTT. This translates into CASGTGGSTDTQYF. J is TRBJ2-3 and V is TRBV12-5; 8 bases line up with TRBD1. The CDR3 is made up of 14 amino acids. V trimming: 9 bases; J trimming: 2 bases; junction bases outside the gene matches: 7. Germline V gene data show CDR1 as LGHNT and CDR2 as FRNRAP.

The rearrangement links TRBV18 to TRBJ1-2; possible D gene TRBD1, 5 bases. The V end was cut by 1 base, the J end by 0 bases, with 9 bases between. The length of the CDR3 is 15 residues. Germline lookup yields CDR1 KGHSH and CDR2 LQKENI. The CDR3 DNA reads TGTGCCAGCTCACCACGAGACAGCCCTAACTATGGCTACACCTTC. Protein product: CASSPRDSPNYGYTF. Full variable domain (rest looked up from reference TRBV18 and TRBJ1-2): NAGVMQNPRHLVRRRGQEARLRCSPMKGHSHVYWYRQLPEEGLKFMVYLQKENIIDESGMPKERFSAEFPKEGPSILRIQQVVRGDSAAYFCASSPRDSPNYGYTFGSGTRLTVV.

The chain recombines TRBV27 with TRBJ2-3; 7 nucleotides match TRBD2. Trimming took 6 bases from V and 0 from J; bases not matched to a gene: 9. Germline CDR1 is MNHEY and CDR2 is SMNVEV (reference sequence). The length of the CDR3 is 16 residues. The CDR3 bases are TGTGCCAGCAGCTCGTGGCGGGAGTTGAGCACAGATACGCAGTATTTT. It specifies CASSSWRELSTDTQYF.

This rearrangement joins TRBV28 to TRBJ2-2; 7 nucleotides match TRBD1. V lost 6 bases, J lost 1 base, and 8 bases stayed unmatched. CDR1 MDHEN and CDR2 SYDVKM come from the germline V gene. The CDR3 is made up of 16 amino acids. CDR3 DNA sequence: TGTGCCAGCAGGTCCGACAGGGCTCAGAACACCGGGGAGCTGTTTTTT. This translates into CASRSDRAQNTGELFF.

The CDR3 nucleotides are TGTGCCAGCAGCCGGGACAGTATTTATGGGACCCAGTACTTC. Translation gives CASSRDSIYGTQYF. V usage is TRBV11-2 and J usage is TRBJ2-5, with 7 bases fitting TRBD1. The CDR3 is 14 residues long. V shed 5 bases and J 7 bases; nucleotides not matched to a gene: 10. In germline, CDR1 is SGHAT, CDR2 FQNNGV.

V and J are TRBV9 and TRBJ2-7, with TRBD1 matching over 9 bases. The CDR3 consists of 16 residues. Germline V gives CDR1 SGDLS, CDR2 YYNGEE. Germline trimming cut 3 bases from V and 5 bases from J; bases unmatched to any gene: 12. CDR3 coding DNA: TGTGCCAGCAGCGCCGGAGCGGGACAGGGATATAACGAGCAGTACTTC. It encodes CASSAGAGQGYNEQYF. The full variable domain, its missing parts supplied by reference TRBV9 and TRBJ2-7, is DSGVTQTPKHLITATGQRVTLRCSPRSGDLSVYWYQQSLDQGLQFLIQYYNGEERAKGNILERFSAQQFPDLHSELNLSSLELGDSALYFCASSAGAGQGYNEQYFGPGTRLTVT.

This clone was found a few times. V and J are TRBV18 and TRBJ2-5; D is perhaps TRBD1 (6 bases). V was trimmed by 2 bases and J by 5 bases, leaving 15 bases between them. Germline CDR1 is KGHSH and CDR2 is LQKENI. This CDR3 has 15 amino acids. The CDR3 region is CASSPNQGSGETQYF. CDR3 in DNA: TGTGCCAGCTCACCAAATCAGGGGTCGGGGGAGACCCAGTACTTC.

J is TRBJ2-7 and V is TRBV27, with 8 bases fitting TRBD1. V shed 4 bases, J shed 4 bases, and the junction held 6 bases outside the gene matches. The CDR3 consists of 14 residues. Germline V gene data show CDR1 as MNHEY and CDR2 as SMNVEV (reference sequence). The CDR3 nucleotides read TGTGCCAGCAGTTCTCCAGGACAGGGATACGAGCAGTACTTC. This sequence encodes CASSSPGQGYEQYF.

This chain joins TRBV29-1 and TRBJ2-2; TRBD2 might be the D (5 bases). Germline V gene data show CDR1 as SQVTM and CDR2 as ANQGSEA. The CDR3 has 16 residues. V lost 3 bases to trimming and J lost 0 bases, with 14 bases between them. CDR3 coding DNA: TGCAGCGTTGAGCTTTTGAGGGCAGCGAACACCGGGGAGCTGTTTTTT. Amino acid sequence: CSVELLRAANTGELFF.

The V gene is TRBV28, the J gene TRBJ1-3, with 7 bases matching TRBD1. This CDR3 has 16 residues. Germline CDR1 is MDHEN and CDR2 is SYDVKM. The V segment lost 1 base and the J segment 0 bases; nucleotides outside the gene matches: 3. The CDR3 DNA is TGTGCCAGCAGTTTATTGACAGGGCTCTCTGGAAACACCATATATTTT. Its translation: CASSLLTGLSGNTIYF.

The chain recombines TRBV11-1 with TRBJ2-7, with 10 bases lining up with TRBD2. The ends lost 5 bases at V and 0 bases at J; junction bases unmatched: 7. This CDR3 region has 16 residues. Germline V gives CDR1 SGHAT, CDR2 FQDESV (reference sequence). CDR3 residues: CASSHWTSGSSYEQYF. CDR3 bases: TGTGCCAGCAGCCACTGGACTAGCGGTAGCTCCTACGAGCAGTACTTC.

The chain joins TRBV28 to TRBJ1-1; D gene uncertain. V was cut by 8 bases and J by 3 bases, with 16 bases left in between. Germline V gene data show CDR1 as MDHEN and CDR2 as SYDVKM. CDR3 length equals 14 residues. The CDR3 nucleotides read TGTGCCAGCGGATGGACTGGGAGATACACTGAAGCTTTCTTT. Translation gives CASGWTGRYTEAFF.

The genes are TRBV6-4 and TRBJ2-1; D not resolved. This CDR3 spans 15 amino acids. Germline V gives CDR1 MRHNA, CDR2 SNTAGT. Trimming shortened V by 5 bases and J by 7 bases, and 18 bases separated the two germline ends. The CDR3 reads CASSTGPASWNEQFF. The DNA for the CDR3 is TGTGCCAGCAGTACGGGTCCGGCCTCGTGGAATGAGCAGTTCTTC.

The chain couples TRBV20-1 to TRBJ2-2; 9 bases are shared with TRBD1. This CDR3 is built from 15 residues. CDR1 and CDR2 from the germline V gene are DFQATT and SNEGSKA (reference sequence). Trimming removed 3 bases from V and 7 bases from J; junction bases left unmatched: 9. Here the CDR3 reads CSASALQGAGGELFF. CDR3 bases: TGCAGTGCTAGTGCCCTACAGGGGGCGGGCGGGGAGCTGTTTTTT.

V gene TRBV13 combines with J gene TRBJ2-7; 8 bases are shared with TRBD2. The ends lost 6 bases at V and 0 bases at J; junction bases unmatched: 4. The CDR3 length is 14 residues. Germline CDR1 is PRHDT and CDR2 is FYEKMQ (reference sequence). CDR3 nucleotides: TGTGCCAGCAGTCCCGGGACTAGCTCCTACGAGCAGTACTTC. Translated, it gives CASSPGTSSYEQYF.

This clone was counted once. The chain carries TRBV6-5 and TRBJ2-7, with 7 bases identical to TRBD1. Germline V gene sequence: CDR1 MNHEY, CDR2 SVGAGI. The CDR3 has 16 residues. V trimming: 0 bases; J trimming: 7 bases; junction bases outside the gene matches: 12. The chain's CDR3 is CASSYSISDRAGEQYF. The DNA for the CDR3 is TGTGCCAGCAGTTACTCTATTTCTGACAGGGCAGGGGAGCAGTACTTC.